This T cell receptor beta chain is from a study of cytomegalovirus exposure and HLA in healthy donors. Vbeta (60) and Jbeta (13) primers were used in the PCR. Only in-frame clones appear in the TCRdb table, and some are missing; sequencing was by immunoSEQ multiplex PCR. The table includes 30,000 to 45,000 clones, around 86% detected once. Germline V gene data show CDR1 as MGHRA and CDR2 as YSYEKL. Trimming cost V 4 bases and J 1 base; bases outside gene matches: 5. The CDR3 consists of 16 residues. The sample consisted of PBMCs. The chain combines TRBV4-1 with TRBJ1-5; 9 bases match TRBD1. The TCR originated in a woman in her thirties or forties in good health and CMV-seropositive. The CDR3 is CASSPRQGDSNQPQHF. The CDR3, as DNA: TGCGCCAGCAGCCCTCGACAGGGGGACAGCAATCAGCCCCAGCATTTT.